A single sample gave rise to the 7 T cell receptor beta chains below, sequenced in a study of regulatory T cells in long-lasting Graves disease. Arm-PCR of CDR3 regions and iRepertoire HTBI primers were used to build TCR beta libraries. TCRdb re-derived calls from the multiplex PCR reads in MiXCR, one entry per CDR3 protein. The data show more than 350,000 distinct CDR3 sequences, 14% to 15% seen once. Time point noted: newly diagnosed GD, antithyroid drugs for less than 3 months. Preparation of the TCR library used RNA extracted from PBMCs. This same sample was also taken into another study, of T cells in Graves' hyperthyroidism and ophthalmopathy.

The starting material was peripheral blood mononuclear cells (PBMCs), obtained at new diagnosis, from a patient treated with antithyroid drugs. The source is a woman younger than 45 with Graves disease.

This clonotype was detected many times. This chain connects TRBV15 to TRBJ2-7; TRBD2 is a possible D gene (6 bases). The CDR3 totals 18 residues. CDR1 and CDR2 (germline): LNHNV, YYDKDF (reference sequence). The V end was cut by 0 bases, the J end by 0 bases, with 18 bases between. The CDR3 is CATSRDHWGSGPSYEQYF. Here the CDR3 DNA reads TGTGCCACCAGCAGAGACCATTGGGGAAGCGGGCCCTCCTACGAGCAGTACTTC.

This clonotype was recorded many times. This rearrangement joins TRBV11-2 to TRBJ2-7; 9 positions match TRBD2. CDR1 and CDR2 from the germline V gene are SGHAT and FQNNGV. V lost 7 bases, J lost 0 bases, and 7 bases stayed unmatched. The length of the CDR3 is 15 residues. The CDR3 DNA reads TGTGCCAGCACCGCGGGTAGCGGGAGCTCCTACGAGCAGTACTTC. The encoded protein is CASTAGSGSSYEQYF. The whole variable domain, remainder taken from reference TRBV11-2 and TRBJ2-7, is EAGVAQSPRYKIIEKRQSVAFWCNPISGHATLYWYQQILGQGPKLLIQFQNNGVVDDSQLPKDRFSAERLKGVDSTLKIQPAKLEDSAVYLCASTAGSGSSYEQYFGPGTRLTVT.

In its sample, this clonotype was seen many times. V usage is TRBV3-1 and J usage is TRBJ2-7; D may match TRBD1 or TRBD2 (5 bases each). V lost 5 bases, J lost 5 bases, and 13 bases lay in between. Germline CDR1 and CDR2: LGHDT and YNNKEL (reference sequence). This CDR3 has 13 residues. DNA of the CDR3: TGTGCCAGCAGCTCGGGGCGCCAGAACGAGCAGTACTTC. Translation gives CASSSGRQNEQYF.

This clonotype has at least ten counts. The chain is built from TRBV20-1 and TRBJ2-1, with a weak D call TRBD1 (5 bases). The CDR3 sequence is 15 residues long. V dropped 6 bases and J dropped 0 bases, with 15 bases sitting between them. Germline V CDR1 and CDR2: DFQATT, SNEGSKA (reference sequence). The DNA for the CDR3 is TGCAGTGCCGAAAGGGGCCAGAGCTCCTACAATGAGCAGTTCTTC. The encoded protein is CSAERGQSSYNEQFF.

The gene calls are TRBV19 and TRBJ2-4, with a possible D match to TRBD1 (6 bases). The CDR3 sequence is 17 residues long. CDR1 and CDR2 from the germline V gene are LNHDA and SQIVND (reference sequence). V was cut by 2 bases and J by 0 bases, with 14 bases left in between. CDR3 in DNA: TGTGCCAGTAGTATAACAACCGTGGGGGCAGCCAAAAACATTCAGTACTTC. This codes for CASSITTVGAAKNIQYF.

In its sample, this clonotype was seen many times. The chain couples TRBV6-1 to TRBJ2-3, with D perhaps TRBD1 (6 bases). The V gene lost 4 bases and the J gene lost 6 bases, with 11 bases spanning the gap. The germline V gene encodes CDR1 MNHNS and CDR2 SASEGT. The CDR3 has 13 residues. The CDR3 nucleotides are TGTGCCAGCAGTGCCCAGGGGAAGGATACGCAGTATTTT. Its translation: CASSAQGKDTQYF.

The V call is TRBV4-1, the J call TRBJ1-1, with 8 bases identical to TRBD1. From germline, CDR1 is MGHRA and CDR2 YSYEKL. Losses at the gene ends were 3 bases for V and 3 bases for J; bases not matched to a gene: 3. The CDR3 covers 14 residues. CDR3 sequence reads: CASSHDRGHTEAFF. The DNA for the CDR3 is TGCGCCAGCAGCCATGACAGGGGCCACACTGAAGCTTTCTTT.